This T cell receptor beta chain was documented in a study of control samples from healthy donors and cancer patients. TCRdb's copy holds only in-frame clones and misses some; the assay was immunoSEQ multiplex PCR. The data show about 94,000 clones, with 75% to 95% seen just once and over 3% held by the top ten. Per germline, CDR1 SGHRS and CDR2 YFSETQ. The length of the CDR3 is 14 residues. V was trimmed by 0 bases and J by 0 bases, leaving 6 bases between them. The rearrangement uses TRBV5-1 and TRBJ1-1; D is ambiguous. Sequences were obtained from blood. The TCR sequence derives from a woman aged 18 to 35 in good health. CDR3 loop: CASSLERMNTEAFF. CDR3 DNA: TGCGCCAGCAGCTTGGAAAGAATGAACACTGAAGCTTTCTTT.